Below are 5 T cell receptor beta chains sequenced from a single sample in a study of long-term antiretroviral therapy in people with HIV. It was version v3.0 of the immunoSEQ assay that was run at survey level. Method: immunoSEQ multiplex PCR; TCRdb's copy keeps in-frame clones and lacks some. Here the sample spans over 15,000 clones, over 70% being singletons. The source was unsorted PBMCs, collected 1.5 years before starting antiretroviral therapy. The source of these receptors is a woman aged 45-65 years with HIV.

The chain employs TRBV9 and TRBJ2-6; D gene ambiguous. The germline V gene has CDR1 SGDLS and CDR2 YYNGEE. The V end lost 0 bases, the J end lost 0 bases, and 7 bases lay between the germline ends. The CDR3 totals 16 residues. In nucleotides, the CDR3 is TGTGCCAGCAGCGTAGTCAGGCCCTCTGGGGCCAACGTCCTGACTTTC. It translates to CASSVVRPSGANVLTF. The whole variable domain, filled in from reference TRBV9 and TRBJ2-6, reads DSGVTQTPKHLITATGQRVTLRCSPRSGDLSVYWYQQSLDQGLQFLIQYYNGEERAKGNILERFSAQQFPDLHSELNLSSLELGDSALYFCASSVVRPSGANVLTFGAGSRLTVL.

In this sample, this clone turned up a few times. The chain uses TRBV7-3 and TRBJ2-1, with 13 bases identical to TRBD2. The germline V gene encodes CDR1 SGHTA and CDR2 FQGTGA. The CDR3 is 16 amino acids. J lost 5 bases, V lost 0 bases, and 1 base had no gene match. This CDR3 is CASSLTGTSGDNEQFF. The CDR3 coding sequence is TGTGCCAGCAGCTTAACCGGGACTAGCGGGGACAATGAGCAGTTCTTC.

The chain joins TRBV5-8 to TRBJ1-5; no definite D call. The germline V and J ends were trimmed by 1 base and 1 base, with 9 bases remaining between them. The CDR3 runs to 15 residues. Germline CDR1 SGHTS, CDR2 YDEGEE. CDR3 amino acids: CASSLRVISNQPQHF. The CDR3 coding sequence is TGTGCCAGCAGCTTGCGGGTTATAAGCAATCAGCCCCAGCATTTT.

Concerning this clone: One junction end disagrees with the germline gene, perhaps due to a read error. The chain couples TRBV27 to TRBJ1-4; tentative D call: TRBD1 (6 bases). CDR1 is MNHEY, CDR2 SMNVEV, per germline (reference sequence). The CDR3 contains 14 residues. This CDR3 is CASSAIINRAPLLF. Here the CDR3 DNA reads TGTGCCAGCAGTGCCATAATCAACAGGGCCCCGTTGCTTTTT.

In nucleotides, the CDR3 is TGTGCCAGCAGGGGGGTTAGCGGGGGGGCAGCAGATACGCAGTATTTT. Amino acid sequence: CASRGVSGGAADTQYF. The chain carries TRBV7-9 and TRBJ2-3, with 11 nucleotides matching TRBD2. V lost 6 bases to trimming and J lost 4 bases; unmatched junction nucleotides: 9. CDR1 and CDR2 (germline): SEHNR, FQNEAQ (reference sequence). There are 16 residues in the CDR3.